This TCR beta chain derives from a study of T cell responses to AZD1222 COVID-19 vaccine. General study findings and limits: At baseline, seropositivity was found in only a handful of AZD1222 recipients. Donor demographics were predominantly white British with a female majority; clonal diversity may be underestimated.

Only a few counts were recorded for this clone. Its antigen remains unknown. Per the germline V gene, CDR1 is MNHEY and CDR2 is SMNVEV (reference sequence). J was trimmed by 5 bases and V by 8 bases; bases with no gene match: 7. The CDR3 has 14 amino acids. Measured with immunoSEQ multiplex PCR; TCRdb has only the in-frame clones, and not every one. The profile shows 130,000 or so clones, roughly 90% of them singletons. V gene TRBV27 combines with J gene TRBJ2-1, with 9 bases matching TRBD1. Here the sequenced sample was peripheral blood, taken 28 days after the second AZD1222 dose. The sequence was collected from an adult who received the AZD1222 COVID-19 vaccine. The CDR3 spells CASGYRQGDNEQFF. The CDR3, as DNA: TGTGCCAGCGGTTACAGACAGGGGGACAATGAGCAGTTCTTC.